This T cell receptor beta chain was profiled in a study of T cells after yellow fever vaccination. Study-level points and caveats: Reappearance after the booster was observed for most primary-vaccination clones (roughly 96% CD4, about 90% CD8). Some clonotypes, a small share, were shared between CD4 and CD8 compartments.

Points on this clonotype: Antigen: not known.

Deletions cut 2 bases from V and 4 bases from J, with 11 bases between. Germline CDR1 and CDR2: SGHRS and YFSETQ. CDR3 length equals 14 residues. A single record per CDR3 protein comes from TCRdb applying MiXCR to the 5' RACE reads. Seen here are roughly 180,000 distinct CDR3 sequences, approximately 6.2% observed once, and the top ten hold less than 3.5%. The V and J genes are TRBV5-1 and TRBJ2-3; no reliable D call. This specimen was CD4+ T cells sorted from PBMCs, taken on the day of the first yellow fever vaccination. The receptor comes from a man between 18 and 29 years old who received the YFV17D yellow fever vaccine. The CDR3 reads CASSFGRVPDTQYF. In DNA, the CDR3 is TGCGCCAGCAGCTTCGGTAGGGTCCCAGATACGCAGTATTTT. Supplemented by reference TRBV5-1 and TRBJ2-3, the full variable domain reads KAGVTQTPRYLIKTRGQQVTLSCSPISGHRSVSWYQQTPGQGLQFLFEYFSETQRNKGNFPGRFSGRQFSNSRSEMNVSTLELGDSALYLCASSFGRVPDTQYFGPGTRLTVL.